This T cell receptor (beta chain) was captured by sequencing in a study of cytomegalovirus exposure and HLA in healthy donors. The PCR contained 60 Vbeta and 13 Jbeta primers. Some clones are missing from TCRdb's copy, which holds only in-frame ones; the method was immunoSEQ multiplex PCR. The table shows about 190,000 clones, with roughly 84% occurring only once. J was trimmed by 5 bases and V by 5 bases; bases with no gene match: 10. This CDR3 has 16 amino acids. Germline V gives CDR1 SGHTA, CDR2 FQGTGA. The sequence was obtained from a boy between 10 and 17 years old in good health and CMV-seronegative. Source material: PBMCs. The chain is built from TRBV7-3 and TRBJ2-1; 9 bases are shared with TRBD2. CDR3 DNA sequence: TGTGCCAGCAGCCCCCAGGGACTAGCACATAACAATGAGCAGTTCTTC. This codes for CASSPQGLAHNNEQFF.